Shown below are 14 T cell receptor beta chains from a single sample sequenced in a study of control samples from healthy donors and cancer patients. Clones were sequenced by immunoSEQ multiplex PCR, and TCRdb holds only the in-frame ones, with some missing. The sample holds approximately 210,000 clones, about 90% seen once. Sequenced sample: blood. The source is a man aged 25-45 years in good health.

The chain joins TRBV5-1 to TRBJ2-7; 10 nucleotides align to TRBD2. The CDR3 loop spans 15 amino acids. The germline V gene encodes CDR1 SGHRS and CDR2 YFSETQ. V lost 0 bases and J lost 6; bases outside the gene matches: 6. In DNA form, the CDR3 reads TGCGCCAGCAGCTTGGGGTTAGCGGGGGGAAGCGAGCAGTACTTC. It specifies CASSLGLAGGSEQYF.

This chain's CDR3 is CASSPSRFIGDRGAYSQHF. DNA for the CDR3: TGTGCCAGCAGTCCCTCTCGCTTCATTGGGGACAGGGGCGCGTATTCCCAGCATTTT. The V and J genes are TRBV2 and TRBJ1-5, with TRBD1 matching over 10 bases. The length of the CDR3 is 19 residues. Germline V gene sequence: CDR1 SNHLY, CDR2 FYNNEI. V lost 5 bases, J lost 11 bases, and 24 bases stayed unmatched.

This sequence joins TRBV6-5 and TRBJ1-2; perhaps TRBD1 as D (6 bases). Between the trimmed V and J ends, which lost 1 base and 2 bases, there was a span of 14 bases. Germline lookup yields CDR1 MNHEY and CDR2 SVGAGI. The CDR3 has 16 residues. CDR3 in DNA: TGTGCCAGCAGTTACTTTGGCGGGGGCAGGAACTATGGCTACACCTTC. Its protein product is CASSYFGGGRNYGYTF.

The rearrangement links TRBV5-1 to TRBJ2-1; 9 bases are shared with TRBD1. This CDR3 is built from 16 residues. The germline CDR1 and CDR2 sequences are SGHRS and YFSETQ. V lost 4 bases to trimming and J lost 6 bases; unmatched junction nucleotides: 11. The CDR3 nucleotides read TGCGCCAGCAGCCCCGTCCCGGGACAGGGAGGCAATGAGCAGTTCTTC. Its translation is CASSPVPGQGGNEQFF.

V is TRBV24-1 and J is TRBJ1-1, with D possibly TRBD1 on 6 matching bases. V lost 3 bases and J 1 base, leaving 11 bases between the germline ends. The germline CDR1 and CDR2 sequences are KGHDR and SFDVKD. The CDR3 has 15 residues. The CDR3 reads CATSDPDRPNTEAFF. CDR3 sequence (DNA): TGTGCCACCAGTGATCCGGACAGACCGAACACTGAAGCTTTCTTT.

The CDR3 sequence is CASSDTTGSEQFF. CDR3 nucleotides: TGTGCCAGCAGTGATACGACAGGGAGCGAGCAGTTCTTC. The chain employs TRBV2 and TRBJ2-1; 7 bases fit TRBD1. The V gene's germline CDR1 is SNHLY and CDR2 FYNNEI. The CDR3 sequence is 13 residues long. Germline trimming cut 3 bases from V and 10 bases from J; bases unmatched to any gene: 6.

V gene TRBV18 combines with J gene TRBJ1-1; possibly TRBD1 for D (5 bases). Germline CDR1 and CDR2: KGHSH and LQKENI. Trimming left V 6 bases short and J 1 base short, with 15 bases between. The CDR3 is 15 residues long. CDR3 loop: CASSPSFRANTEAFF. Here the CDR3 DNA reads TGTGCCAGCTCCCCTTCGTTCAGGGCGAACACTGAAGCTTTCTTT.

This sequence joins TRBV9 and TRBJ1-3; 11 positions agree with TRBD1. Germline V CDR1 and CDR2: SGDLS, YYNGEE. J was trimmed by 0 bases and V by 3 bases; bases with no gene match: 5. CDR3 length: 17 residues. CDR3 residues: CASSATGTGGSGNTIYF. In DNA, the CDR3 is TGTGCCAGCAGCGCGACCGGGACAGGGGGCTCTGGAAACACCATATATTTT.

This clone has a handful of counts. V gene TRBV12-3 or TRBV12-4 combines with J gene TRBJ2-7; tentatively, D is TRBD1 (5 bases). This CDR3 comprises 13 residues. With 3 bases removed from V and 3 bases from J, the gap between germline ends came to 9 bases. This CDR3 is CASSFWQGYEQYF. CDR3 DNA: TGTGCCAGCAGTTTTTGGCAGGGCTACGAGCAGTACTTC.

This clone was found once. V and J are TRBV12-5 and TRBJ1-1; 7 nucleotides line up with TRBD1. The germline V gene encodes CDR1 LGHNT and CDR2 FRNRAP. This CDR3 is 12 amino acids long. V was clipped by 0 bases and J by 8 bases; unmatched bases: 0. The CDR3 DNA is TGTGCTAGTGGTTTGGTAGGGGGCGAAGCTTTCTTT. Translation: CASGLVGGEAFF.

The sample holds one count of this clone. This chain links TRBV28 with TRBJ1-2; D is uncertain. Germline CDR1 MDHEN, CDR2 SYDVKM. V was pared by 4 bases and J by 7 bases, with 7 bases between. The CDR3 loop spans 11 amino acids. CDR3 nucleotide sequence: TGTGCCAGCAGTTCAGGTTCTGGCTACACCTTC. It specifies CASSSGSGYTF.

The chain recombines TRBV6-5 with TRBJ1-5, with D possibly TRBD1 on 5 matching bases. Germline CDR1 is MNHEY and CDR2 is SVGAGI. V was pared by 8 bases and J by 3 bases, with 17 bases between. The CDR3 consists of 15 residues. The CDR3 reads CASSWGRANNQPQHF. CDR3 sequence (DNA): TGTGCCAGCTCCTGGGGGAGGGCCAACAATCAGCCCCAGCATTTT.

The chain uses TRBV11-2 and TRBJ1-6; D is undetermined. There are 15 residues in the CDR3. Trimming removed 6 bases at V and 5 bases at J, with 14 bases between. From germline, CDR1 is SGHAT and CDR2 FQNNGV. The CDR3 DNA reads as TGTGCCAGCAGGAAGGAGTGGACGGATAATTCACCCCTCCACTTT. Residues: CASRKEWTDNSPLHF.

This clone has just one count. The V and J genes are TRBV10-1 and TRBJ2-7, with D hard to call. There are 14 residues in the CDR3. Germline V gene lookup returns CDR1 WNHNN and CDR2 SYGVQD (reference sequence). The V and J ends lost 3 bases and 6 bases respectively, with 15 bases between them. Here the CDR3 DNA reads TGCGCCAGCAGTGATGGCAACAAGTGGTCCGAGCAGTACTTC. Translation: CASSDGNKWSEQYF.